The 25 T cell receptor beta chains presented below share a single source sample, sequenced in a study of spatial heterogeneity in lung cancer. In TCRdb, the 5' RACE reads were re-called with MiXCR into one record per CDR3 protein. The table shows around 2,000 distinct CDR3 sequences, with roughly 23% occurring only once. Time point noted: sample taken at primary tumor resection. The material was normal lung tissue next to the tumor, obtained at surgery. These receptors were taken from a male donor with early-stage non-small cell lung cancer.

This clonotype is termed medium-sized. The chain has TRBV3-1 and TRBJ1-2; 8 bases agree with TRBD1. The V and J ends lost 2 bases and 4 bases, in that order; junction bases with no gene match: 3. Looked up from germline, CDR1 is LGHDT and CDR2 is YNNKEL (reference sequence). This CDR3 has 14 amino acids. The DNA of the CDR3 is TGTGCCAGCAGCCAATACACAGGGGGCTATGGCTACACCTTC. Translation gives CASSQYTGGYGYTF.

By its share, this clonotype is large. The V and J genes are TRBV4-1 and TRBJ2-6; tentative D call: TRBD1 (6 bases). In germline, CDR1 is MGHRA, CDR2 YSYEKL. The CDR3 runs 17 residues. Trimming cost V 4 bases and J 0 bases, with 13 bases left between them. CDR3 residues: CASSLRGDYSGANVLTF. CDR3 sequence (DNA): TGCGCCAGCAGCCTCAGGGGCGACTACTCTGGGGCCAACGTCCTGACTTTC.

This clonotype is medium-sized. The CDR3 coding sequence is TGCAGTGCTGGCAAGACAGGCAGGGAGACCCAGTACTTC. Amino acids: CSAGKTGRETQYF. The J gene is TRBJ2-5, the V gene TRBV20-1; D is possibly TRBD1 (6 bases). V gave up 5 bases and J gave up 5 bases, with 15 bases separating them. The germline V gene encodes CDR1 DFQATT and CDR2 SNEGSKA (reference sequence). This CDR3 has 13 amino acids.

By share of the sample, this clonotype is medium-sized. This chain connects TRBV5-1 to TRBJ1-1; 7 bases are shared with TRBD1. Per germline, CDR1 SGHRS and CDR2 YFSETQ. V lost 4 bases, J lost 4 bases, and 10 bases stayed unmatched. The CDR3 sequence is 15 residues long. In DNA, the CDR3 is TGCGCCAGCAGCAAACTAGGGGGCGCGGGCACTGAAGCTTTCTTT. Translated, it gives CASSKLGGAGTEAFF.

The rearrangement links TRBV29-1 to TRBJ2-4; tentatively, D is TRBD2 (5 bases). The CDR3 spans 13 residues. The germline gives CDR1 SQVTM, CDR2 ANQGSEA. The ends were cut back, 6 bases at V and 1 base at J, with 10 bases in the middle. The chain's CDR3 is CSVREGAKNIQYF. CDR3 coding DNA: TGCAGCGTACGAGAGGGCGCCAAAAACATTCAGTACTTC.

At least ten counts were recorded for this clonotype. The gene calls are TRBV3-1 and TRBJ2-6; 9 bases align to TRBD1. Germline V lookup: CDR1 LGHDT, CDR2 YNNKEL (reference sequence). The V and J ends lost 2 bases and 3 bases, in that order; junction bases with no gene match: 8. The CDR3 sequence is 18 residues long. The CDR3 DNA reads TGTGCCAGCAGCCAAAGTTCACAGGGGGCGCTTGGGGCCAACGTCCTGACTTTC. Amino acids: CASSQSSQGALGANVLTF.

The rearrangement uses TRBV28 and TRBJ1-1; D gene ambiguous. Trimming took 4 bases from V and 7 from J, leaving 16 bases between them. The CDR3 contains 14 residues. Per the germline V gene, CDR1 is MDHEN and CDR2 is SYDVKM. The CDR3 loop reads CASSSLGGVLEAFF. The DNA for the CDR3 is TGTGCCAGCAGTTCCCTCGGAGGAGTTCTTGAAGCTTTCTTT.

By sample share, this clonotype is medium-sized. The V call is TRBV29-1, the J call TRBJ2-1; D gene uncertain. Per the germline V gene, CDR1 is SQVTM and CDR2 is ANQGSEA. This CDR3 has 15 amino acids. V lost 3 bases to trimming and J lost 0 bases, with 12 bases between them. The CDR3 protein is CSVERQASSYNEQFF. In DNA form, the CDR3 reads TGCAGCGTTGAGAGGCAGGCCAGCTCCTACAATGAGCAGTTCTTC.

By share, this clonotype counts as large. The genes are TRBV6-2 or TRBV6-3 and TRBJ2-7, with a possible D match to TRBD2 (6 bases). Trimming removed 7 bases from V and 0 bases from J, with 10 bases in between. Germline loops: CDR1 MNHEY, CDR2 SVGEGT. CDR3 size: 13 residues. Here the CDR3 DNA reads TGTGCCAGCACCGGGACTTTCTCCTACGAGCAGTACTTC. It encodes CASTGTFSYEQYF.

The chain recombines TRBV10-1 with TRBJ2-3; 9 positions agree with TRBD2. The CDR3 sequence is 16 residues long. Germline V gene lookup returns CDR1 WNHNN and CDR2 SYGVQD (reference sequence). Unmatched junction bases numbered 2, after V lost 0 bases and J lost 1 base. CDR3 sequence: CASSESLAGGTDTQYF. The DNA for the CDR3 is TGCGCCAGCAGTGAGTCCTTAGCGGGGGGCACAGATACGCAGTATTTT.

This clonotype rates as medium-sized. The chain couples TRBV20-1 to TRBJ1-6, with 7 bases identical to TRBD1. The V and J ends lost 4 bases and 5 bases, in that order; junction bases with no gene match: 2. The CDR3 has 13 residues. In germline, CDR1 is DFQATT, CDR2 SNEGSKA (reference sequence). CDR3 in DNA: TGCAGTGCTAAGGACAGGAATAATTCACCCCTCCACTTT. This translates into CSAKDRNNSPLHF.

Judged by abundance, this clonotype is large. This rearrangement joins TRBV27 to TRBJ2-2; 9 bases align to TRBD2. The CDR3 length is 16 residues. J was trimmed by 7 bases and V by 8 bases; bases with no gene match: 14. CDR1 is MNHEY and CDR2 is SMNVEV in the germline V gene (reference sequence). The chain's CDR3 is CASGSGGGAKGGELFF. Written as DNA, the CDR3 is TGTGCCAGCGGTTCGGGCGGGGGGGCTAAAGGCGGGGAGCTGTTTTTT.

This clonotype has a count of ten or more. The chain has TRBV12-3 or TRBV12-4 and TRBJ2-4; D gene uncertain. The V end was cut by 6 bases, the J end by 3 bases, with 15 bases between. CDR3 length equals 15 residues. CDR3 loop: CASSSRPSYKNIQYF. In nucleotides, the CDR3 is TGTGCCAGCAGCTCTAGGCCTTCCTACAAAAACATTCAGTACTTC.

In its sample, this clonotype is medium-sized. The chain uses TRBV7-6 and TRBJ2-5; 7 bases align to TRBD1. The length of the CDR3 is 14 residues. The ends lost 4 bases at V and 3 bases at J; junction bases unmatched: 5. The germline V gene encodes CDR1 SGHVS and CDR2 FNYEAQ. CDR3 nucleotides: TGTGCCAGCAGCTATAACAGGGGAAAAGAGACCCAGTACTTC. Its protein is CASSYNRGKETQYF.

V is TRBV5-1 and J is TRBJ1-4; tentatively, D is TRBD1 (6 bases). Germline CDR1 and CDR2: SGHRS and YFSETQ. The CDR3 contains 16 residues. V lost 1 base to trimming and J lost 3 bases, with 13 bases between them. The CDR3 bases are TGCGCCAGCAGCTTGTCGACAGGCGCCCCTAATGAAAAACTGTTTTTT. The encoded protein is CASSLSTGAPNEKLFF.

By share of the sample, this clonotype is medium-sized. V gene TRBV7-9 combines with J gene TRBJ1-1; D unclear. Trimming removed 1 base from V and 1 base from J, with 10 bases in between. Looked up from germline, CDR1 is SEHNR and CDR2 is FQNEAQ (reference sequence). The CDR3 totals 15 residues. The CDR3 reads CASSLGHKRNTEAFF. CDR3 bases: TGTGCCAGCAGCTTAGGACATAAAAGGAACACTGAAGCTTTCTTT.

This clonotype was picked up a small number of times. This sequence joins TRBV5-1 and TRBJ2-3, with D uncertain. CDR1 SGHRS and CDR2 YFSETQ come from the germline V gene. V was shortened by 1 base and J by 5 bases, with 8 bases between the two germline ends. This CDR3 comprises 13 residues. This chain's CDR3 is CASSLRDGDTQYF. DNA for the CDR3: TGCGCCAGCAGCTTGCGCGATGGAGATACGCAGTATTTT.

The rearrangement links TRBV20-1 to TRBJ2-7; no firm D call. This CDR3 is built from 12 residues. In germline, CDR1 is DFQATT, CDR2 SNEGSKA (reference sequence). Trimming stripped 4 bases from V and 5 bases from J, with 12 bases between. The CDR3: CSANGQTHEQYF. CDR3 nucleotide sequence: TGCAGTGCTAATGGGCAAACCCACGAGCAGTACTTC.

The chain uses TRBV24-1 and TRBJ2-1; D could derive from TRBD1 or TRBD2 (5 bases each). Looked up from germline, CDR1 is KGHDR and CDR2 is SFDVKD. The CDR3 totals 13 residues. V gave up 4 bases and J gave up 12 bases, with 15 bases separating them. The CDR3 reads CATSDLVGGWQFF. CDR3 DNA: TGTGCCACCAGTGACCTGGTTGGGGGTTGGCAGTTCTTC.

Only a few counts were recorded for this clonotype. J is TRBJ2-7 and V is TRBV6-5, with TRBD2 as a possible D gene (6 bases). V was trimmed by 4 bases and J by 0 bases, leaving 10 bases between them. In germline, CDR1 is MNHEY, CDR2 SVGAGI. The CDR3 totals 14 residues. The CDR3, as DNA: TGTGCCAGCAGTTTGAGGGAGGTCTCCTACGAGCAGTACTTC. Its translation is CASSLREVSYEQYF.

This clonotype turned up a few times. The V gene is TRBV9, the J gene TRBJ2-7; D possibly matches TRBD1 or TRBD2 (5 bases each). The CDR3 loop spans 13 amino acids. Germline-derived CDR1 and CDR2 are SGDLS and YYNGEE. The ends were cut back, 0 bases at V and 6 bases at J, with 10 bases in the middle. CDR3 coding DNA: TGTGCCAGCAGCGTAGGATCGGGGACCGAGCAGTACGTC. Amino acids: CASSVGSGTEQYV.

By frequency in the sample, this clonotype is medium-sized (0.01 to 0.1%). The genes are TRBV7-2 and TRBJ1-2, with D tentatively TRBD1 (6 bases). The germline V and J ends were trimmed by 5 bases and 8 bases, with 15 bases remaining between them. The CDR3 length is 13 residues. Germline CDR1 SGHTA, CDR2 FQGNSA. CDR3 bases: TGTGCCAGCAGCCTTAACAGGGTTAGCGGCTACACCTTC. Protein: CASSLNRVSGYTF.

This rearrangement joins TRBV12-3 or TRBV12-4 to TRBJ2-2, with a tentative D call TRBD2 (5 bases). With 6 bases removed from V and 4 bases from J, the gap between germline ends came to 12 bases. CDR3 length: 14 amino acids. CDR3 loop: CASSRLAGTGELFF. The CDR3 DNA reads TGTGCCAGCAGCCGTCTAGCTGGCACCGGGGAGCTGTTTTTT.

This clonotype is judged medium-sized. V gene TRBV2 combines with J gene TRBJ1-6; no reliable D call. V was cut by 1 base and J by 6 bases, with 10 bases left in between. The CDR3 runs to 15 residues. Germline V lookup: CDR1 SNHLY, CDR2 FYNNEI. CDR3 loop: CASSEEGTGNSPLHF. CDR3 bases: TGTGCCAGCAGTGAAGAAGGAACGGGTAATTCACCCCTCCACTTT.

This clonotype is large. The chain carries TRBV6-5 and TRBJ1-2, with a possible D match to TRBD1 (6 bases). Trimming took off 3 bases at V and 5 bases at J, with 13 bases between the two ends. Germline assignment: CDR1 MNHEY and CDR2 SVGAGI. The CDR3 has 14 residues. In nucleotides, the CDR3 is TGTGCCAGCAGTTATTCGGGGGGCGGATATGGCTACACCTTC. Its protein product is CASSYSGGGYGYTF.